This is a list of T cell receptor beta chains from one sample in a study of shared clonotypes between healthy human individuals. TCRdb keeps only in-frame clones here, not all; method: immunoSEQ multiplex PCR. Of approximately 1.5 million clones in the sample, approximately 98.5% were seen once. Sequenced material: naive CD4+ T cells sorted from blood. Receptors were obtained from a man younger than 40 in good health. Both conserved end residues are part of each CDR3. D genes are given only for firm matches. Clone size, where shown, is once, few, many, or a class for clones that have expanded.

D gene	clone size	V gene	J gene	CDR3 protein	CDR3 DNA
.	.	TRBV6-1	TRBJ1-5	CASSDGTYSNQPQHF	TGTGCCAGCAGTGACGGCACCTATAGCAATCAGCCCCAGCATTTT
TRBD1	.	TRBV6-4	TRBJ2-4	CASSYDRGSDIQYF	TGTGCCAGCAGCTACGACAGGGGGTCGGACATTCAGTACTTC
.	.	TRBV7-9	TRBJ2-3	CASSLFSDTQYF	TGTGCCAGCAGCTTATTTTCAGATACGCAGTATTTT
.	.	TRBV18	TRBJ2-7	CASSPQQFSYEQYF	TGTGCCAGCTCACCGCAGCAATTCTCCTACGAGCAGTACTTC
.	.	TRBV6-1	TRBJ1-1	CASSEAGQREAFF	TGTGCCAGCAGTGAAGCTGGGCAGCGTGAAGCTTTCTTT
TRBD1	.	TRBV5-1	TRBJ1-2	CASSRTGASALYGYTF	TGCGCCAGCAGCCGGACAGGGGCCAGCGCTCTCTATGGCTACACCTTC
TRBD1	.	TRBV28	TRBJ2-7	CASSTPGQGIDEQYF	TGTGCCAGCAGTACCCCGGGACAGGGGATCGACGAGCAGTACTTC
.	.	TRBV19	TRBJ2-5	CASSVGRGGAQYF	TGTGCCAGTAGTGTGGGGAGAGGGGGAGCCCAGTACTTC
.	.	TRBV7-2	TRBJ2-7	CASSTNGDSGYEQYF	TGTGCCAGCAGCACAAACGGGGATTCGGGCTACGAGCAGTACTTC
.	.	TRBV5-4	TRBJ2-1	CASSLFGLALNNEQFF	TGTGCCAGCAGCTTGTTCGGGCTAGCGTTAAACAATGAGCAGTTCTTC
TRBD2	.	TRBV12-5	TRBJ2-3	CASGLVLAGDTDTQYF	TGTGCTAGTGGTTTGGTACTAGCGGGGGACACAGATACGCAGTATTTT
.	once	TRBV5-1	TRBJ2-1	CASSLEGGLSSYNEQFF	TGCGCCAGCAGCTTGGAAGGCGGTCTGAGCTCCTACAATGAGCAGTTCTTC
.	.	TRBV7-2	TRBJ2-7	CASSPNRVLIRQYF	TGTGCCAGCAGCCCCAACCGGGTCCTAATAAGACAGTACTTC
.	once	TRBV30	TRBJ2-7	CAWSVRFPEQYF	TGTGCCTGGAGTGTTCGTTTCCCCGAGCAGTACTTC
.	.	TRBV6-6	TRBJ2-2	CASSYEGGELFF	TGTGCCAGCAGTTACGAGGGCGGGGAGCTGTTTTTT
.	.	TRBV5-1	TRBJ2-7	CASAPRVVGYEQYF	TGCGCCAGCGCCCCGAGAGTAGTGGGATACGAGCAGTACTTC
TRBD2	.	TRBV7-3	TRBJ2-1	CASSSRLAGVGEQFF	TGTGCCAGCAGCTCCCGACTAGCCGGAGTTGGTGAGCAGTTCTTC
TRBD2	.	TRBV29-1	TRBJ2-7	CSVGAGRVYEQYF	TGCAGCGTTGGGGCAGGGAGGGTCTACGAGCAGTACTTC
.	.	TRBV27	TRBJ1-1	CASSSGGVLGNTEAFF	TGTGCCAGCAGTTCCGGTGGAGTCCTAGGGAACACTGAAGCTTTCTTT
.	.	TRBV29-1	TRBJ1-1	CSVEGRVNTEAFF	TGCAGCGTTGAAGGCAGGGTGAACACTGAAGCTTTCTTT
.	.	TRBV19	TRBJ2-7	CASSRDASYYEQYF	TGTGCCAGTAGCCGGGACGCCTCCTACTACGAGCAGTACTTT
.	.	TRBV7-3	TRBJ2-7	CASSAGPGSSYEQYF	TGTGCCAGCAGCGCCGGACCCGGGAGCTCCTACGAGCAGTACTTC
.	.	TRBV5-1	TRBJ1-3	CASSLESPTGNTIYF	TGCGCCAGCAGCTTGGAGTCGCCAACTGGAAACACCATATATTTT
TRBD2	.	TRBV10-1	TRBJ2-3	CASSVSSGSVDTQYF	TGCGCCAGCAGTGTCTCTAGCGGGAGTGTCGATACGCAGTATTTT
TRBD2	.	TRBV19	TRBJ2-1	CATGGFSYNEQFF	TGTGCCACGGGAGGTTTCTCCTACAATGAGCAGTTCTTC
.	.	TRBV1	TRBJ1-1	CTSSQEWQSNTEAFF	TGCACCAGCAGCCAAGAGTGGCAGTCGAACACTGAAGCTTTCTTT
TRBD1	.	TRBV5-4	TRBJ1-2	CASSSDRRYGYTF	TGTGCCAGCAGCTCGGACAGGCGCTATGGCTACACCTTC
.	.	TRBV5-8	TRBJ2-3	CASSLFPSTDTQYF	TGTGCCAGCAGCTTGTTTCCTAGCACAGATACGCAGTATTTT
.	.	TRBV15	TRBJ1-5	CATSLYSNQPQHF	TGTGCCACCAGCCTGTATAGCAATCAGCCCCAGCATTTT
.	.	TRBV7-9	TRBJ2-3	CASSLGFADTQYF	TGTGCCAGCAGCTTAGGGTTCGCAGATACGCAGTATTTT
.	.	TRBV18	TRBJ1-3	CASSPGRNAGNTIYF	TGTGCCAGCTCACCGGGAAGGAATGCAGGAAACACCATATATTTT
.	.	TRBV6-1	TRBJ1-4	CASISGIEKLFF	TGTGCCAGCATCTCAGGGATCGAAAAACTGTTTTTT